This TCR beta chain was profiled in a study of T cell clonality in common variable immunodeficiency. General observations from the study: Links between repertoire features and CVID complications were heterogeneity-limited.

Only in-frame clones appear in the TCRdb table, and some are missing; sequencing was by immunoSEQ multiplex PCR. Observed in the sample are tens of thousands of clones, none of them singletons. Caucasian heritage predominated among both patients and controls. Germline V lookup: CDR1 LNHDA, CDR2 SQIVND (reference sequence). CDR3 length: 18 residues. The V and J ends lost 1 base and 2 bases, in that order; junction bases with no gene match: 10. Points on this clone: Its antigen is as yet unknown. The read terminates 3 residues before the CDR3 end, so the remaining end is supplied by the germline J gene.

The chain employs TRBV19 and TRBJ1-5; 8 bases fit TRBD1. This TCR derives from a person between 18 and 75 years old in good health. Sequenced: peripheral blood mononuclear cells. The part of the CDR3 DNA that was read is TGTGCCAGTAGTATAGTAGCAGGGGGCGTATTAGGCAATCAGCCC. Encoded protein: CASSIVAGGVLGNQP. The whole CDR3 sequence reads CASSIVAGGVLGNQPQHF.